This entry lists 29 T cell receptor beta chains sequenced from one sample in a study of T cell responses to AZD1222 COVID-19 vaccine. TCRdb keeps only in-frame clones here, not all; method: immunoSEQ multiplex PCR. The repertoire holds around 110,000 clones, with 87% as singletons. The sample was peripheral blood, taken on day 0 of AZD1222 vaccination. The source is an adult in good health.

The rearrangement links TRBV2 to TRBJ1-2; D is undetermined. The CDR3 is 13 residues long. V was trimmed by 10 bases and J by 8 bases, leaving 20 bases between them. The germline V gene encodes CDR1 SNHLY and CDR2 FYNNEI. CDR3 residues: CATGNRDTSGYTF. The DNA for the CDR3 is TGTGCCACAGGAAATAGGGATACGAGCGGCTACACCTTC.

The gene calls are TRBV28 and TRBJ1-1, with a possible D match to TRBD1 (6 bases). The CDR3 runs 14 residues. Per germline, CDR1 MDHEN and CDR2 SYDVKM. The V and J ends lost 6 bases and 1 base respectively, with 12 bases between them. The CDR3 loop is CASRLNRANTEAFF. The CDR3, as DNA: TGTGCCAGCAGACTTAACAGGGCGAACACTGAAGCTTTCTTT. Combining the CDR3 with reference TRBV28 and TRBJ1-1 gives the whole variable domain DVKVTQSSRYLVKRTGEKVFLECVQDMDHENMFWYRQDPGLGLRLIYFSYDVKMKEKGDIPEGYSVSREKKERFSLILESASTNQTSMYLCASRLNRANTEAFFGQGTRLTVV.

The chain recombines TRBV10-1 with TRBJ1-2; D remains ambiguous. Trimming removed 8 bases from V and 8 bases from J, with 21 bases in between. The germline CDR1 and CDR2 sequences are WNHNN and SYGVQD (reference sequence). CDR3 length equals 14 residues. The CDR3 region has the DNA TGCGCCAGCTTTGCGATCGCTCTCCTAATCGGCTACACCTTC. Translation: CASFAIALLIGYTF.

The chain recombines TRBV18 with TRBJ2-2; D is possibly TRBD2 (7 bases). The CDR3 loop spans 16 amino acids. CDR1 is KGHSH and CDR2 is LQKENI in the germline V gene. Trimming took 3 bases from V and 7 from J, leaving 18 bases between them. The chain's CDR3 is CASSPLTGGLDGELFF. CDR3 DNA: TGTGCCAGCTCACCCCTAACGGGGGGCCTTGACGGGGAGCTGTTTTTT.

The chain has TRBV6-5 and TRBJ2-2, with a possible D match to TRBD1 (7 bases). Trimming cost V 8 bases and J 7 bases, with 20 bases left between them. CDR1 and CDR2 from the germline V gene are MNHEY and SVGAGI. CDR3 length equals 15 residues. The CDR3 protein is CASQQIPGGYGELFF. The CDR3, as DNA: TGTGCCAGCCAGCAGATCCCAGGGGGGTACGGGGAGCTGTTTTTT.

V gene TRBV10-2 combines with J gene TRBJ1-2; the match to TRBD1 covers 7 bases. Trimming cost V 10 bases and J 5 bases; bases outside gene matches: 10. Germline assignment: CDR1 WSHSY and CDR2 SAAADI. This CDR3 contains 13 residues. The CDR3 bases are TGCGCCACCTTGAGGGACAGCACTTATGGCTACACCTTC. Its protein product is CATLRDSTYGYTF.

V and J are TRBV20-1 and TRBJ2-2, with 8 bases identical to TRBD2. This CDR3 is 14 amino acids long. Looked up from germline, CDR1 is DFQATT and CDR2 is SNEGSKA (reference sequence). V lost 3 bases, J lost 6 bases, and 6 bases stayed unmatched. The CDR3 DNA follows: TGCAGTGCTAGTCGTAGCGGGACGGCCGGGGAGCTGTTTTTT. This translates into CSASRSGTAGELFF.

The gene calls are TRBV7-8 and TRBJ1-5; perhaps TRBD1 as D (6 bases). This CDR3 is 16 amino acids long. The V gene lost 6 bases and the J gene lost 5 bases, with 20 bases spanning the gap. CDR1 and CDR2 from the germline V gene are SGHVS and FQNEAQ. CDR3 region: CASSRENRVLDQPQHF. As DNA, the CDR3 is TGTGCCAGCAGTCGAGAAAACAGGGTTTTAGATCAGCCCCAGCATTTT.

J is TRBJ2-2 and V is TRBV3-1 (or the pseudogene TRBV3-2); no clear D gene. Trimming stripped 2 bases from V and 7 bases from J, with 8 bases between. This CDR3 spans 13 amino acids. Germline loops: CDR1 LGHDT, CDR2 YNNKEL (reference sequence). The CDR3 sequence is CASSQPTVGELFF. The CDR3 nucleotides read TGTGCCAGCAGCCAACCCACAGTCGGGGAGCTGTTTTTT.

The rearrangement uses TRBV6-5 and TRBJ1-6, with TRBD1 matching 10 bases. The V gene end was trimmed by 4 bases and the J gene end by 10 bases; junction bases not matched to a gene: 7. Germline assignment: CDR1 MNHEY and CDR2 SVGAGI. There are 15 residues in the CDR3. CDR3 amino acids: CASSSTGTGESPLHF. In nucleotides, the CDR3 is TGTGCCAGCAGTTCCACCGGGACAGGGGAATCACCCCTCCACTTT.

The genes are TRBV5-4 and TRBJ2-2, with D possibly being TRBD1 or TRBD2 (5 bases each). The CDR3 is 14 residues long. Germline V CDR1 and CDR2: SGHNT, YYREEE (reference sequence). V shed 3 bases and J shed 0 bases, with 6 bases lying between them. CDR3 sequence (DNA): TGTGCCAGCAGCTGGGGACCGAACACCGGGGAGCTGTTTTTT. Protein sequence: CASSWGPNTGELFF.

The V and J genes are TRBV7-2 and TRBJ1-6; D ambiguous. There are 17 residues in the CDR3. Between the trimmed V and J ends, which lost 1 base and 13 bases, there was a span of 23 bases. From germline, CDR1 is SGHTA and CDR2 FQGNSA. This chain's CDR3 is CASSLEFRLTSVFPLHF. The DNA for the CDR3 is TGTGCCAGCAGCTTAGAGTTTAGGCTAACATCGGTGTTTCCCCTCCACTTT.

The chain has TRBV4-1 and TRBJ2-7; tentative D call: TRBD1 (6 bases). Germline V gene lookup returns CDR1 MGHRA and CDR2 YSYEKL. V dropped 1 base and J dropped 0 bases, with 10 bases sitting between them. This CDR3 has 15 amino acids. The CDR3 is CASSQGGGTSYEQYF. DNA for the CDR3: TGCGCCAGCAGCCAAGGAGGGGGAACCTCCTACGAGCAGTACTTC.

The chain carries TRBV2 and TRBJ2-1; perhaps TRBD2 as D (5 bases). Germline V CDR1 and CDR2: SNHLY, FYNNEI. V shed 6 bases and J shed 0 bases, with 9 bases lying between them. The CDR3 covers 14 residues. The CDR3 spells CASRVGSSYNEQFF. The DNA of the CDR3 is TGTGCCAGCAGGGTGGGGAGCTCCTACAATGAGCAGTTCTTC.

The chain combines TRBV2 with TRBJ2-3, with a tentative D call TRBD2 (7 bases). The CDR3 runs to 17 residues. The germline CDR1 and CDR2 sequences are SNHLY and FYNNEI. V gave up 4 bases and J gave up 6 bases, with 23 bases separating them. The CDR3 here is CASSGGAGAGVTDTQYF. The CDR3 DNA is TGTGCCAGCAGTGGGGGCGCGGGGGCGGGAGTAACCGATACGCAGTATTTT.

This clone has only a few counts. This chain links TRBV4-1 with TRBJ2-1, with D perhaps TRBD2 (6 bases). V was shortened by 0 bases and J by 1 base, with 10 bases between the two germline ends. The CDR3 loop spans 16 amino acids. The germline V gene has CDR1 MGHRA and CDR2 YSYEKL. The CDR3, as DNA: TGCGCCAGCAGCCAAGATATCGGGGGATCCTACAATGAGCAGTTCTTC. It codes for CASSQDIGGSYNEQFF.

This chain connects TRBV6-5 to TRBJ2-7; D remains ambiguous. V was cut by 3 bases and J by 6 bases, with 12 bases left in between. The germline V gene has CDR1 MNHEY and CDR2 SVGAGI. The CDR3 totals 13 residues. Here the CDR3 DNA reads TGTGCCAGCAGTTATGATGGGGTGGGCGAGCAGTACTTC. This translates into CASSYDGVGEQYF.

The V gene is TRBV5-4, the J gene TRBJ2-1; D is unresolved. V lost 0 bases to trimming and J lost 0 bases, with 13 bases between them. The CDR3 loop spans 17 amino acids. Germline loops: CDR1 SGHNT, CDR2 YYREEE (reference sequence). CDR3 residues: CASSLAGITFSYNEQFF. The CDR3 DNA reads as TGTGCCAGCAGCTTGGCCGGAATAACGTTCTCCTACAATGAGCAGTTCTTC. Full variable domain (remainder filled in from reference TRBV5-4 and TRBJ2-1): ETGVTQSPTHLIKTRGQQVTLRCSSQSGHNTVSWYQQALGQGPQFIFQYYREEENGRGNFPPRFSGLQFPNYSSELNVNALELDDSALYLCASSLAGITFSYNEQFFGPGTRLTVL.

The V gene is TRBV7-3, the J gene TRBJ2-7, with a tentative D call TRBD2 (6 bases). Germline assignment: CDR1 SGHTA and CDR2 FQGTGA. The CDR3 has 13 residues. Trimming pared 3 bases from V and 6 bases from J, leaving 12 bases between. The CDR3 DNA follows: TGTGCCAGCAGCTTGGAGGGAAGTGGCGAGCAGTACTTC. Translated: CASSLEGSGEQYF.

Here the CDR3 DNA reads TGTGCCAGCAGCACTAGGACGGAAGCTTTCTTT. Translating it yields CASSTRTEAFF. V usage is TRBV21-1 and J usage is TRBJ1-1. TRBV21-1 is a pseudogene. The CDR3 spans 11 residues.

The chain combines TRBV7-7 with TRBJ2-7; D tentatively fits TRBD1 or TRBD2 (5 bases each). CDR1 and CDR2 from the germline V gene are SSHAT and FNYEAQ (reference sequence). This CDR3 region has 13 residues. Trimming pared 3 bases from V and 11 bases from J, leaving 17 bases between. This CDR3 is CASSLGPYSSKYF. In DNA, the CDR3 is TGTGCCAGCAGCTTGGGACCATATTCCTCAAAGTACTTC.

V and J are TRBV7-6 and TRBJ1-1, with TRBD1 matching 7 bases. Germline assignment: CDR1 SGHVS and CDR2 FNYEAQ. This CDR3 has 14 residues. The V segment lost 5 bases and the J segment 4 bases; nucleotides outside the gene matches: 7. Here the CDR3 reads CASSPGSGGTEAFF. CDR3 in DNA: TGTGCCAGCAGCCCTGGGTCAGGGGGCACTGAAGCTTTCTTT.

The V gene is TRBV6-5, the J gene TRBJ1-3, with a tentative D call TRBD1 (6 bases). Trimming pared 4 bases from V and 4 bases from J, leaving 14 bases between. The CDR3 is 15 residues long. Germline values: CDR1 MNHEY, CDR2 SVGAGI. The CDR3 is CASSFVQGIGNTIYF. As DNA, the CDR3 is TGTGCCAGCAGTTTCGTACAGGGTATCGGAAACACCATATATTTT.

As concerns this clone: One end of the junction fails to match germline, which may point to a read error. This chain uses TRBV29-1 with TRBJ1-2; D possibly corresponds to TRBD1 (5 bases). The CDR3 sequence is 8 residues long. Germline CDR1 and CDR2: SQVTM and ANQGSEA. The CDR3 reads CSVAGQDF. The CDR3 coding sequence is TGCAGCGTTGCAGGACAAGACTTC. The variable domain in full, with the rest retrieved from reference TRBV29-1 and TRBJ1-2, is SAVISQKPSRDICQRGTSLTIQCQVDSQVTMMFWYRQQPGQSLTLIATANQGSEATYESGFVIDKFPISRPNLTFSTLTVSNMSPEDSSIYLCSVAGQDFGSGTRLTVV.

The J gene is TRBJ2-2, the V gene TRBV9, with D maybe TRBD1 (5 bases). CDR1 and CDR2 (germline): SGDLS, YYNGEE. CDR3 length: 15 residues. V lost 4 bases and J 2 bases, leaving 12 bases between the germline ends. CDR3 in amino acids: CASSPRQYNTGELFF. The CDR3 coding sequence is TGTGCCAGCAGCCCGAGACAGTATAACACCGGGGAGCTGTTTTTT.

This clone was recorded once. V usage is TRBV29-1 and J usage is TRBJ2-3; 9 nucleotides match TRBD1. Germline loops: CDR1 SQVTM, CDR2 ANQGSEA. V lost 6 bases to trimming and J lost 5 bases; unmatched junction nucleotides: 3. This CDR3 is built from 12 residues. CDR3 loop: CSVQGAGDTQYF. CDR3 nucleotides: TGCAGCGTACAGGGGGCCGGAGATACGCAGTATTTT.

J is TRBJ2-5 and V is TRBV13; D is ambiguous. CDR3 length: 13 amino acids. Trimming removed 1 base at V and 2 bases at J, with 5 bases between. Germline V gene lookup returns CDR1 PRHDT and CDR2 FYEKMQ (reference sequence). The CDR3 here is CASSLDWQETQYF. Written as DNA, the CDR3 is TGTGCCAGCAGCTTAGACTGGCAAGAGACCCAGTACTTC.

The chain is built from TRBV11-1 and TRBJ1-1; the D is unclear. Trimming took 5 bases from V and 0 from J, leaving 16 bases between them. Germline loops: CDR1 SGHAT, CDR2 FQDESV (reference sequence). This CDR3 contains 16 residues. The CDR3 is CASSPRASRMNTEAFF. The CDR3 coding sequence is TGTGCCAGCAGCCCCCGGGCCAGCCGCATGAACACTGAAGCTTTCTTT. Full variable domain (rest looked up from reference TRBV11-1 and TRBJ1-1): EAEVAQSPRYKITEKSQAVAFWCDPISGHATLYWYRQILGQGPELLVQFQDESVVDDSQLPKDRFSAERLKGVDSTLKIQPAELGDSAMYLCASSPRASRMNTEAFFGQGTRLTVV.

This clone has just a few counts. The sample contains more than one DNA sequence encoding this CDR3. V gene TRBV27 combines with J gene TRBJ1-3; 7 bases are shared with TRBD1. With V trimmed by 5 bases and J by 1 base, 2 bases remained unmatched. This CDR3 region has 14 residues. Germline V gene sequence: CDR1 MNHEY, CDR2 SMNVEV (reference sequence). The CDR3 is CASSRGQSGNTIYF. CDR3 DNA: TGTGCCAGCAGTAGGGGACAGTCTGGAAACACCATATATTTT.